This is a list of T cell receptor beta chains from one sample in a study of T-cell reconstitution after alpha-beta-depleted transplantation in children. From the PCR reads, TCRdb called clonotypes with MiXCR, one entry per CDR3 protein. The sample records hundreds of thousands of distinct CDR3 sequences, approximately 10% being singletons. This material consisted of PBMCs, taken before TCRalphabeta/CD19-depleted stem cell transplant. The receptors come from a child under two years old with acute myeloid leukemia, due to receive a stem cell transplant. The CDR3 runs from the conserved cysteine through the conserved F or W. The D gene is left open where the match is weak. A row's size may be missing; if present it is once, few, many or a size class.

TRBV7-9	TRBD2	TRBJ2-2	many	CASSSSSSGRTGELFF	TGTGCCAGCAGCTCCTCTTCTAGCGGGAGAACCGGGGAGCTGTTTTTT
TRBV29-1	-	TRBJ1-5	many	CSVGNGNQPQHF	TGCAGCGTTGGTAACGGCAATCAGCCCCAGCATTTT
TRBV20-1	TRBD2	TRBJ2-3	many	CSARGLAGGPSTDTQYF	TGCAGTGCTAGAGGACTAGCGGGAGGGCCGAGCACAGATACGCAGTATTTT
TRBV20-1	TRBD1	TRBJ1-5	many	CSVPQTGKNQPQHF	TGCAGTGTCCCCCAGACAGGGAAGAATCAGCCCCAGCATTTT
TRBV9	-	TRBJ2-7	many	CASSVGGTLSYEQYF	TGTGCCAGCAGCGTAGGGGGGACACTCTCCTACGAGCAGTACTTC
TRBV28	-	TRBJ1-2	-	CASSSGKYGYTF	TGTGCCAGCAGTTCTGGCAAATACGGCTACACCTTC
TRBV12-3/TRBV12-4	-	TRBJ1-4	many	CASSGGQNEKLFF	TGTGCCAGCAGTGGAGGACAGAATGAAAAACTGTTTTTT
TRBV20-1	TRBD1	TRBJ1-5	many	CSALTGAPLQPQHF	TGCAGTGCTTTGACAGGGGCGCCGCTTCAGCCCCAGCATTTT
TRBV2	-	TRBJ2-2	many	CASSEGGARKTGELFF	TGTGCCAGCAGTGAAGGTGGGGCGCGGAAGACCGGGGAGCTGTTTTTT
TRBV7-2	TRBD2	TRBJ2-1	many	CASSLARLAGNEQFF	TGTGCCAGCAGCTTAGCGCGACTAGCGGGGAATGAGCAGTTCTTC
TRBV12-3/TRBV12-4	TRBD1	TRBJ2-6	many	CASRKGQTSGANVLTF	TGTGCCAGCAGGAAGGGACAGACCTCTGGGGCCAACGTCCTGACTTTC
TRBV5-1	-	TRBJ2-5	few	CASSQTGSRRQYF	TGCGCCAGCAGCCAGACAGGTTCGAGACGCCAGTACTTC
TRBV10-3	-	TRBJ2-1	many	CAISEGGVSYNEQFF	TGTGCCATCAGTGAAGGGGGAGTTTCCTACAATGAGCAGTTCTTC
TRBV20-1	-	TRBJ2-7	many	CSARDLRNTGDYEQYF	TGCAGTGCTAGAGATCTCCGAAACACCGGGGACTACGAGCAGTACTTC
TRBV4-1	TRBD2	TRBJ2-1	many	CASSQLAGGYNEQFF	TGCGCCAGCAGCCAACTAGCGGGGGGGTACAATGAGCAGTTCTTC
TRBV11-2	-	TRBJ2-4	many	CASSEDGAKNIQYF	TGTGCCAGCAGTGAAGATGGAGCCAAAAACATTCAGTACTTC
TRBV9	TRBD1	TRBJ2-2	many	CASSVVGTGNTGELFF	TGTGCCAGCAGCGTAGTTGGGACAGGGAACACCGGGGAGCTGTTTTTT
TRBV7-2	TRBD2	TRBJ2-1	many	CASSQTSGSYNEQFF	TGTGCCAGCAGCCAGACTAGCGGGAGTTACAATGAGCAGTTCTTC
TRBV7-9	-	TRBJ1-5	many	CASSWGPSGQPQHF	TGTGCCAGCAGCTGGGGACCGTCCGGACAGCCCCAGCATTTT
TRBV20-1	TRBD1	TRBJ2-1	many	CSARTGWISYNEQFF	TGCAGTGCCAGGACAGGGTGGATTTCCTACAATGAGCAGTTCTTC
TRBV3-1	TRBD2	TRBJ2-5	-	CASSRRDSGVQETQYF	TGTGCCAGCAGTCGTCGGGATAGCGGGGTCCAAGAGACCCAGTACTTC
TRBV12-3/TRBV12-4	-	TRBJ2-7	many	CASSLTWAHEQYF	TGTGCCAGCAGTTTAACCTGGGCCCACGAGCAGTACTTC
TRBV5-1	-	TRBJ1-1	many	CASRGVEAFF	TGCGCCAGCCGGGGGGTTGAAGCTTTCTTT
TRBV11-2	-	TRBJ2-3	many	CASSWDIWTSTDTQYF	TGTGCCAGCAGTTGGGACATTTGGACGAGCACAGATACGCAGTATTTT
TRBV20-1	TRBD1	TRBJ2-7	many	CSARDGGQGTYEQYF	TGCAGTGCTAGAGATGGGGGACAGGGAACCTACGAGCAGTACTTC
TRBV4-2	TRBD2	TRBJ2-1	many	CASSRVGAGPGGYNEQFF	TGTGCCAGCAGCCGAGTTGGCGCGGGCCCGGGGGGGTACAATGAGCAGTTCTTC
TRBV5-1	-	TRBJ2-1	-	CASSLGAVNDNEQFF	TGCGCCAGCAGCTTGGGGGCCGTAAACGACAATGAGCAGTTCTTC
TRBV30	TRBD1	TRBJ1-2	many	CACPYGTGLGYTF	TGTGCCTGCCCCTACGGGACAGGGCTTGGCTACACCTTC
TRBV5-1	-	TRBJ1-1	few	CASSFLGRGTEAFF	TGCGCCAGCAGCTTCCTGGGACGGGGCACTGAAGCTTTCTTT
TRBV4-2	-	TRBJ2-1	many	CASSHPGVADEQFF	TGTGCCAGCAGCCACCCCGGGGTAGCGGATGAGCAGTTCTTC
TRBV7-2	TRBD2	TRBJ2-7	-	CASSLARLAGGNEQYF	TGTGCCAGCAGCTTAGCCCGTCTAGCGGGAGGGAACGAGCAGTACTTC
TRBV20-1	-	TRBJ2-3	many	CSALPGQTTDTQYF	TGCAGTGCTCTTCCGGGACAAACGACAGATACGCAGTATTTT
TRBV19	-	TRBJ1-2	many	CASSNPGLGYGYTF	TGTGCCAGTAGTAACCCAGGGTTAGGTTATGGCTACACCTTC
TRBV28	TRBD2	TRBJ2-5	-	CASSLFTGGETQYF	TGTGCCAGCAGTTTATTCACGGGGGGAGAGACCCAGTACTTC
TRBV6-5	-	TRBJ1-2	many	CASSYASSSGYTF	TGTGCCAGCAGTTACGCGTCCTCTTCAGGCTACACCTTC
TRBV6-1	TRBD1	TRBJ2-7	many	CASNGQGFSHEQYF	TGTGCCAGCAACGGACAGGGGTTTTCCCACGAGCAGTACTTC
TRBV7-8	-	TRBJ1-5	-	CASSLGQWTVRGQPQHF	TGTGCCAGCAGCTTAGGGCAGTGGACTGTAAGAGGTCAGCCCCAGCATTTT
TRBV12-3/TRBV12-4	-	TRBJ2-2	many	CASSLLSQDTGELFF	TGTGCCAGCAGTTTATTGAGCCAGGACACCGGGGAGCTGTTTTTT
TRBV7-3	-	TRBJ1-1	-	CANTGNTEAFF	TGTGCCAACACAGGGAACACTGAAGCTTTCTTT
TRBV12-3/TRBV12-4	TRBD2	TRBJ2-7	few	CASSFSSGGAGEQYF	TGTGCCAGCAGTTTTAGTTCCGGGGGGGCCGGTGAGCAGTACTTC
TRBV6-1	-	TRBJ2-3	many	CASSEVWGSLTDTQYF	TGTGCCAGCAGTGAAGTGTGGGGGTCCCTCACAGATACGCAGTATTTT
TRBV20-1	-	TRBJ2-7	many	CSARALRDTTYEQYF	TGCAGTGCTAGAGCCCTCCGGGACACCACCTACGAGCAGTACTTC
TRBV24-1	-	TRBJ2-1	many	CATSDMAGASYNEQFF	TGTGCCACCAGTGATATGGCCGGGGCCTCCTACAATGAGCAGTTCTTC
TRBV12-3/TRBV12-4	-	TRBJ2-1	many	CASSLPTGLYNEQFF	TGTGCCAGCAGCTTACCCACTGGCCTATACAATGAGCAGTTCTTC
TRBV29-1	-	TRBJ2-2	-	CSVRWNTGELFF	TGCAGCGTTCGGTGGAACACCGGGGAGCTGTTTTTT
TRBV6-6	TRBD1	TRBJ2-7	few	CATSPGQGIEQYF	TGTGCCACATCGCCGGGACAGGGGATCGAGCAGTACTTC
TRBV12-3/TRBV12-4	TRBD1	TRBJ2-1	many	CASSPQTGGRDEQFF	TGTGCCAGCAGCCCCCAGACAGGGGGCAGGGATGAGCAGTTCTTC
TRBV5-1	-	TRBJ2-4	many	CASSLWTGDIQYF	TGCGCCAGCAGCCTCTGGACGGGGGACATTCAGTACTTC
TRBV20-1	TRBD1	TRBJ1-2	many	CSATRGRAYGYTF	TGCAGTGCTACGAGGGGGCGGGCGTATGGCTACACCTTC
TRBV12-3/TRBV12-4	-	TRBJ2-6	few	CASSPSTAWTSGANVLTF	TGTGCCAGCAGTCCATCGACAGCCTGGACCTCTGGGGCCAACGTCCTGACTTTC